The rows below give T cell receptor beta chains drawn from one sample of a study of blood T cell repertoires in COVID-19. TCRdb keeps only in-frame clones here, not all; method: immunoSEQ multiplex PCR. The sample has 250,000 to 400,000 clones; about nine tenths are singletons. The sample was peripheral blood. The receptor source for this set is a woman aged 25 to 45 with COVID-19, enrolled during active disease. Each CDR3 is given with its conserved first and last residue. Each record gives: J gene, clone size, V gene, D gene, CDR3 DNA, CDR3 protein. The D gene is left open where the match is weak. Not all rows give a size; the values are once, few, many and, for expanded clones, a class.

TRBJ2-7 | - | TRBV3-1/TRBV3-2 | TRBD2 | TGTGCCAGCAGTCCTAGCGGGAGCGTCTCGGAGGAGCAGTACTTC | CASSPSGSVSEEQYF
TRBJ1-4 | few | TRBV30 | - | TGTGCCTGGAGTGCATCAACTAATGAAAAACTGTTTTTT | CAWSASTNEKLFF
TRBJ1-1 | - | TRBV18 | TRBD1 | TGTGCCAGCTCACTCTGGACAGGGGAGAACACTGAAGCTTTCTTT | CASSLWTGENTEAFF
TRBJ2-1 | - | TRBV7-3 | TRBD2 | TGTGCCAGCAGCCCTAGCGGGACCTACAATGAGCAGTTCTTC | CASSPSGTYNEQFF
TRBJ1-1 | - | TRBV19 | TRBD1 | TGTGCCAGTAGTCGGGACAGGGAGGACACTGAAGCTTTCTTT | CASSRDREDTEAFF
TRBJ2-2 | - | TRBV5-1 | TRBD1 | TGCGCCAGCAGCATCTCCGGGACAGGGGTTGGCGGGGAGCTGTTTTTT | CASSISGTGVGGELFF
TRBJ1-1 | - | TRBV29-1 | - | TGCAGCGTTGAAGTTCAGGGGAACACTGAAGCTTTCTTT | CSVEVQGNTEAFF
TRBJ1-2 | - | TRBV19 | TRBD1 | TGTGCCAGTAGTATAGATCGGGACAGCATTTATGGCTACACCTTC | CASSIDRDSIYGYTF
TRBJ2-7 | - | TRBV4-1 | TRBD2 | TGCGCCAGCAGGGAAGCGGGAGGTAAGGCCGAGCAGTACTTC | CASREAGGKAEQYF
TRBJ1-5 | few | TRBV5-8 | - | TGTGCCAGCAGCCTCGGACAGTGGGGAAATAGCAATCAGCCCCAGCATTTT | CASSLGQWGNSNQPQHF
TRBJ2-1 | - | TRBV6-2/TRBV6-3 | TRBD1 | TGTGCCAGCAGTCAGACCGGGACAGGGTTCTACAATGAGCAGTTCTTC | CASSQTGTGFYNEQFF
TRBJ2-7 | - | TRBV30 | - | TGTGCCTGGAGTGTAGGGGGGGGCTACGAGCAGTACTTC | CAWSVGGGYEQYF
TRBJ1-4 | - | TRBV5-6 | - | TGTGCCAGCAGCTTGGATAACAGGGTCTCTAGTGAAAAACTGTTTTTT | CASSLDNRVSSEKLFF
TRBJ1-2 | - | TRBV2 | TRBD1 | TGTGCCAGCAGTGAGCCGCGGACAGGAACAAGCTATGGCTACACCTTC | CASSEPRTGTSYGYTF
TRBJ2-1 | - | TRBV2 | - | TGTGCCAGCAGCGCCGGTCAGGGGGGTTACAATGAGCAGTTCTTC | CASSAGQGGYNEQFF
TRBJ1-5 | few | TRBV5-4 | TRBD1 | TGTGCCAGCAGCGTGGACAGGGACCAGCCCCAGCATTTT | CASSVDRDQPQHF
TRBJ1-4 | - | TRBV7-9 | - | TGTGCCAGCAGCCCACTTGTTGATCGGACTAATGAAAAACTGTTTTTT | CASSPLVDRTNEKLFF
TRBJ2-7 | - | TRBV29-1 | - | TGCAGCGTTGTTTCGGTTCCCTACGAGCAGTACTTC | CSVVSVPYEQYF
TRBJ1-2 | few | TRBV28 | - | TGTGCCAGCAGTCGCACGTATGGCGGCTACACCTTC | CASSRTYGGYTF
TRBJ2-1 | - | TRBV7-6 | - | TGTGCCAGCAGCTTAGGAGGGGGAGAGCAGTTCTTC | CASSLGGGEQFF
TRBJ2-7 | - | TRBV11-2 | TRBD2 | TGTGCCAGCAGCCCACGGACTAGCGGGATGGGGTACGAGCAGTACTTC | CASSPRTSGMGYEQYF
TRBJ2-1 | - | TRBV5-5 | - | TGTGCCAGCAGCTTGGAACTCGACTTCTCCTACAATGAGCAGTTCTTC | CASSLELDFSYNEQFF
TRBJ2-7 | - | TRBV10-3 | TRBD2 | TGTGCCGCCGGAGGACTAGCGGCAGACTACGAGCAGTACTTC | CAAGGLAADYEQYF
TRBJ2-3 | - | TRBV6-6 | - | TGTGCCAGCGGGAGGACTAGCACAGATACGCAGTATTTT | CASGRTSTDTQYF
TRBJ2-7 | once | TRBV6-2/TRBV6-3 | - | TGTGCCAGCAGCAATGTCTTGGACAGTTACTACGAGCAGTACTTC | CASSNVLDSYYEQYF
TRBJ1-4 | - | TRBV27 | - | TGTGCCAGCAGTTCGTCCCCTAATGAAAAACTGTTTTTT | CASSSSPNEKLFF
TRBJ2-5 | - | TRBV10-1 | TRBD1 | TGCGCCAGCAGTGAGTCGACAGGGTACTCGACCCAGTACTTC | CASSESTGYSTQYF
TRBJ1-2 | - | TRBV12-3/TRBV12-4 | - | TGTGCCAGCAGCCCTGACAGCAACTATGGCTACACCTTC | CASSPDSNYGYTF
TRBJ1-1 | - | TRBV5-4 | - | TGTGCCAGCAGCTTGAGTGCAATGACAGTAGAAGCTTTCTTT | CASSLSAMTVEAFF
TRBJ1-1 | - | TRBV6-5 | TRBD1 | TGTGCCAGCAGCAACAGGGGGCAATTCACTGAAGCTTTCTTT | CASSNRGQFTEAFF
TRBJ1-1 | once | TRBV6-6 | TRBD1 | TGTGCCAGCAGTTACTCCCCAGGGGGCTCGAACACTGAAGCTTTCTTT | CASSYSPGGSNTEAFF
TRBJ1-1 | - | TRBV11-3 | - | TGTGCCAGCAAGGCAGGGGCAAACACTGAAGCTTTCTTT | CASKAGANTEAFF
TRBJ2-7 | - | TRBV29-1 | TRBD1 | TGCAGCGTTGAGACCCTGGGACAGGGAACAAGCGAGCAGTACTTC | CSVETLGQGTSEQYF
TRBJ1-5 | once | TRBV5-1 | TRBD1 | TGCGCCAGCAGCTTGGAAGGGGGCACTCAGCCCCAGCATTTT | CASSLEGGTQPQHF
TRBJ2-5 | few | TRBV5-1 | TRBD2 | TGCGCCAGCAGGGTGGGACTAGCGAGGGAGACCCAGTACTTC | CASRVGLARETQYF
TRBJ2-1 | - | TRBV5-4 | - | TGTGCCAGCAGCTCGGACCCGGGACTTAGGAATGAGCAGTTCTTC | CASSSDPGLRNEQFF
TRBJ1-3 | - | TRBV20-1 | - | TGCAGTGCTAGTAGTACAGATTCTGGAAACACCATATATTTT | CSASSTDSGNTIYF
TRBJ1-2 | - | TRBV30 | - | TGTGCCTGGAGAGGGGCGCCCTATGGCTACACCTTC | CAWRGAPYGYTF
TRBJ1-1 | few | TRBV5-4 | TRBD1 | TGTGCCAGCAGCTTGGACGGCAGGGGGCACACTGAAGCTTTCTTT | CASSLDGRGHTEAFF
TRBJ2-2 | - | TRBV5-6 | TRBD2 | TGTGCCAGCAGCACCGGGAGCGGGAGGGCGATCACCGGGGAGCTGTTTTTT | CASSTGSGRAITGELFF
TRBJ1-5 | - | TRBV6-2/TRBV6-3 | TRBD1 | TGTGCCAGCAGCAGACAGGGCTACTATCAGCCCCAGCATTTT | CASSRQGYYQPQHF
TRBJ1-3 | - | TRBV29-1 | - | TGCAGCGTTCAGGGAAGTTCTGGAAACACCATATATTTT | CSVQGSSGNTIYF
TRBJ2-1 | - | TRBV30 | TRBD2 | TGTGCCTGGAGTAAAACGGGACTATACAATGAGCAGTTCTTC | CAWSKTGLYNEQFF
TRBJ1-2 | - | TRBV15 | - | TGTGCCACCAGCAGAGAGTATTCGGATGGCTACACCTTC | CATSREYSDGYTF
TRBJ1-6 | - | TRBV9 | TRBD1 | TGTGCCAGCAGCGCTTCACCGGGACAGGGCGAAAATTCACCCCTCCACTTT | CASSASPGQGENSPLHF
TRBJ1-6 | - | TRBV2 | TRBD1 | TGTGCCAGCAGCCTATTCAGGGGGCCCCTCCACTTT | CASSLFRGPLHF